This record covers a single T cell receptor (beta chain). The target antigen is unknown. This sample was included in a study of Ad26.COV2.S vaccination and SARS-CoV-2 variants. Turning to the study itself: This donor came from the COV1001 trial of Ad26.COV2.S. Study-wide points: Responses of spike-specific T cells (both CD8+ and CD4+) reportedly showed substantial breadth after vaccination.

The J segment lost 14 bases and the V segment lost 1 base, leaving 11 bases of the junction unmatched. The V gene's germline CDR1 is SGHTA and CDR2 FQGNSA. The CDR3 consists of 14 residues. Only in-frame clones appear in the TCRdb table, and some are missing; sequencing was by immunoSEQ multiplex PCR. This sample has 400,000 to 450,000 clones, with around 92% found just once. Treatment noted: roughly 19 received Ad26.COV2.S at low or high dose, single or two shots; 5 received placebo; per-sample allocation not given. The samples were gathered on day 63 after the first injection of vaccine or placebo. An adult of 18-55 years in Boston served as donor. What was given as vaccine was an Ad26 vector encoding Wuhan-strain SARS-CoV-2 spike.

The genes are TRBV7-2 and TRBJ2-3, with 8 bases lining up with TRBD1. The source was peripheral blood, collected in a trial of Ad26.COV2.S vaccine versus placebo. The receptor was derived from a person aged 18-65 years who received the Ad26.COV2.S COVID-19 vaccine or a placebo. CDR3 amino acids: CASSLGAGGRVLYF. The CDR3 DNA sequence: TGTGCCAGCAGCTTAGGGGCAGGGGGCCGGGTTTTGTATTTT.